Presented here are 28 T cell receptor beta chains from one specimen sequenced in a study of cytomegalovirus exposure and HLA in healthy donors. Researchers ran the PCR with 60 Vbeta and 13 Jbeta primers. Repertoires were generated with immunoSEQ multiplex PCR, while TCRdb's copy carries only in-frame clones and drops some. The data show roughly 190,000 clones, around 87% seen once. Sequencing was performed on PBMCs. These receptors were collected from a boy between 2 and 10 years old in good health and CMV-seronegative.

The chain carries TRBV19 and TRBJ2-1, with 8 bases aligning to TRBD2. Germline CDR1 and CDR2: LNHDA and SQIVND (reference sequence). The junction had 4 bases not matched to a gene; V was cut back by 3 bases and J by 0 bases. The CDR3 totals 16 residues. The CDR3, as DNA: TGTGCCAGTAGTATTATGGGGACTAGCTCCTACAATGAGCAGTTCTTC. As protein: CASSIMGTSSYNEQFF.

V is TRBV7-9 and J is TRBJ1-2; no clear D gene. CDR3 length: 12 residues. Germline CDR1 and CDR2: SEHNR and FQNEAQ (reference sequence). V lost 1 base and J lost 8, with 8 bases in between. CDR3 in DNA: TGTGCCAGCAGCTTAGGGGAGAAAGGCTACACCTTC. Protein sequence: CASSLGEKGYTF. Supplemented by reference TRBV7-9 and TRBJ1-2, the full variable domain reads DTGVSQNPRHKITKRGQNVTFRCDPISEHNRLYWYRQTLGQGPEFLTYFQNEAQLEKSRLLSDRFSAERPKGSFSTLEIQRTEQGDSAMYLCASSLGEKGYTFGSGTRLTVV.

The chain carries TRBV27 and TRBJ2-2, with 11 nucleotides matching TRBD2. The CDR3 is 17 amino acids. Germline V gene lookup returns CDR1 MNHEY and CDR2 SMNVEV (reference sequence). The ends lost 6 bases at V and 4 bases at J; junction bases unmatched: 10. The CDR3 bases are TGTGCCAGCAGGTTGCTGGGACTAGCGGTACCCACCGGGGAGCTGTTTTTT. Amino acids: CASRLLGLAVPTGELFF.

The chain joins TRBV5-4 to TRBJ2-6; D is perhaps TRBD2 (6 bases). The ends were cut back, 4 bases at V and 2 bases at J, with 19 bases in the middle. The CDR3 runs 18 residues. CDR1 and CDR2 from the germline V gene are SGHNT and YYREEE (reference sequence). The CDR3 DNA sequence: TGTGCCAGCAGCGTCCCGACTAGAAGGATAGCTGGGGCCAACGTCCTGACTTTC. The encoded protein is CASSVPTRRIAGANVLTF. The complete variable domain, with remaining parts taken from reference TRBV5-4 and TRBJ2-6, reads ETGVTQSPTHLIKTRGQQVTLRCSSQSGHNTVSWYQQALGQGPQFIFQYYREEENGRGNFPPRFSGLQFPNYSSELNVNALELDDSALYLCASSVPTRRIAGANVLTFGAGSRLTVL.

As concerns this clone: The sample carries other DNA sequences with the same CDR3. The V gene is TRBV19, the J gene TRBJ2-7, with TRBD1 identical over 7 bases. J gave up 0 bases and V 6 bases, and 2 bases lay outside the gene matches. Germline V gives CDR1 LNHDA, CDR2 SQIVND (reference sequence). This CDR3 comprises 13 residues. CDR3 protein: CASSRDSSYEQYF. In DNA form, the CDR3 reads TGTGCCAGTAGCAGGGACAGCTCCTACGAGCAGTACTTC.

The J gene is TRBJ2-5, the V gene TRBV29-1; 7 nucleotides align to TRBD1. The V and J ends lost 6 bases and 5 bases, in that order; junction bases with no gene match: 9. The germline V gene has CDR1 SQVTM and CDR2 ANQGSEA. CDR3 length: 13 amino acids. CDR3 nucleotide sequence: TGCAGCGTGGGACAGCGCCTCGGGGAGACCCAGTACTTC. Encoded protein: CSVGQRLGETQYF.

The chain combines TRBV28 with TRBJ2-7; D might be TRBD2 (6 bases). The germline V gene has CDR1 MDHEN and CDR2 SYDVKM. The V and J ends lost 8 bases and 6 bases respectively, with 23 bases between them. The CDR3 is 15 amino acids. The CDR3 nucleotides read TGTGCCAGCGGCCCGGCGAGACTAGGTGGGTCCGAGCAGTACTTC. It is translated as CASGPARLGGSEQYF.

The V and J genes are TRBV16 and TRBJ2-1, with D possibly matching TRBD2 (6 bases). The CDR3 contains 13 residues. Between the trimmed V and J ends, which lost 4 bases and 8 bases, there was a span of 12 bases. CDR1 is KGHSY, CDR2 FQNENV, per germline. The chain's CDR3 is CASSPEAGHEQFF. The CDR3 bases are TGTGCCAGCAGCCCTGAGGCGGGGCATGAGCAGTTCTTC.

The chain couples TRBV28 to TRBJ2-7, with TRBD2 as a possible D gene (5 bases). In germline, CDR1 is MDHEN, CDR2 SYDVKM. This CDR3 spans 13 amino acids. Trimming removed 8 bases at V and 2 bases at J, with 13 bases between. The CDR3 is CASSGLDTYEQYF. CDR3 nucleotide sequence: TGTGCCAGCTCCGGACTGGATACCTACGAGCAGTACTTC.

CDR3 loop: CASSPDRGRRETQYF. The DNA of the CDR3 is TGTGCCAGCAGCCCCGACAGGGGGCGGCGGGAGACCCAGTACTTC. The genes are TRBV2 and TRBJ2-5; the match to TRBD1 covers 10 bases. This CDR3 region has 15 residues. The ends lost 6 bases at V and 5 bases at J; junction bases unmatched: 9. Germline values: CDR1 SNHLY, CDR2 FYNNEI.

V and J are TRBV4-2 and TRBJ2-7, with a tentative D call TRBD2 (7 bases). In germline, CDR1 is LGHNA, CDR2 YNFKEQ. V lost 2 bases and J 4 bases, leaving 24 bases between the germline ends. The CDR3 is 18 residues long. The CDR3 is CASSQTLGGRPDSYEQYF. CDR3 DNA sequence: TGTGCCAGCAGCCAAACTTTGGGGGGGCGGCCGGATAGTTACGAGCAGTACTTC.

The V call is TRBV10-3, the J call TRBJ2-1; possibly TRBD2 for D (5 bases). The CDR3 totals 13 residues. CDR1 is ENHRY, CDR2 SYGVKD, per germline. The V gene lost 6 bases and the J gene lost 7 bases, with 13 bases spanning the gap. CDR3: CAIRPADSNEQFF. The CDR3 DNA follows: TGTGCCATCAGGCCAGCGGACTCTAATGAGCAGTTCTTC.

This sequence joins TRBV19 and TRBJ1-2; 7 bases match TRBD1. The V and J ends lost 3 bases and 7 bases, in that order; junction bases with no gene match: 11. The CDR3 runs to 15 residues. Germline V CDR1 and CDR2: LNHDA, SQIVND (reference sequence). As DNA, the CDR3 is TGTGCCAGTAGTATCAATCCAGGGGGATCGTCTGGCTACACCTTC. It translates to CASSINPGGSSGYTF.

Regarding this clone: No conserved phenylalanine or tryptophan is present at the end of the CDR3, so a read error is the likely explanation. This chain joins TRBV9 and TRBJ1-1, with D maybe TRBD1 (5 bases). The CDR3 length is 15 residues. V gave up 7 bases and J gave up 4 bases, with 20 bases separating them. Germline V CDR1 and CDR2: SGDLS, YYNGEE. This CDR3 reads CASGAPIQRGTEAFL. CDR3 bases: TGTGCCAGCGGAGCCCCTATCCAAAGGGGCACTGAAGCTTTCCTT.

The V call is TRBV5-1, the J call TRBJ2-2, with D hard to call. Deletions cut 4 bases from V and 1 base from J, with 11 bases between. Germline assignment: CDR1 SGHRS and CDR2 YFSETQ. The CDR3 sequence is 15 residues long. The CDR3 nucleotides are TGCGCCAGCAGCATCGACACCTTGAACACCGGGGAGCTGTTTTTT. Amino acids: CASSIDTLNTGELFF.

This chain uses TRBV30 with TRBJ1-5, with 7 nucleotides matching TRBD1. This CDR3 spans 14 amino acids. The germline V gene encodes CDR1 GTSNPN and CDR2 SVGIG (reference sequence). V gave up 1 base and J gave up 5 bases; unmatched junction bases: 5. The DNA of the CDR3 is TGTGCCTGGAGTGGTAACAGGGGCGATCAGCCCCAGCATTTT. Protein sequence: CAWSGNRGDQPQHF. The entire variable domain, with the rest obtained from reference TRBV30 and TRBJ1-5, is as follows: SQTIHQWPATLVQPVGSPLSLECTVEGTSNPNLYWYRQAAGRGLQLLFYSVGIGQISSEVPQNLSASRPQDRQFILSSKKLLLSDSGFYLCAWSGNRGDQPQHFGDGTRLSIL.

Only a few counts were recorded for this clone. The chain joins TRBV7-9 to TRBJ2-1; TRBD2 matches 9 bases. Germline V gene sequence: CDR1 SEHNR, CDR2 FQNEAQ (reference sequence). The CDR3 contains 14 residues. V was clipped by 5 bases and J by 7 bases; unmatched bases: 6. This CDR3 is CASSLSGGVNEQFF. CDR3 coding DNA: TGTGCCAGCAGCCTTAGCGGGGGCGTTAATGAGCAGTTCTTC.

The CDR3 region has the DNA TGCGCCAGCAGCTCCGGACTAGCGGGGACCTACGAGCAGTACTTC. Amino acids: CASSSGLAGTYEQYF. The genes are TRBV5-1 and TRBJ2-7, with 12 bases lining up with TRBD2. There are 15 residues in the CDR3. The germline V gene has CDR1 SGHRS and CDR2 YFSETQ. V lost 3 bases, J lost 2 bases, and 3 bases stayed unmatched.

This chain connects TRBV5-1 to TRBJ2-5; D is possibly TRBD1 (6 bases). V lost 0 bases and J 4 bases, leaving 10 bases between the germline ends. CDR3 length: 14 residues. Per germline, CDR1 SGHRS and CDR2 YFSETQ. The CDR3, as DNA: TGCGCCAGCAGCTTGGAGGTAGGGGGAGAGACCCAGTACTTC. Translation: CASSLEVGGETQYF.

The rearrangement uses TRBV6-1 and TRBJ1-5; D remains ambiguous. Germline-derived CDR1 and CDR2 are MNHNS and SASEGT. The CDR3 extends over 12 amino acids. The V gene lost 2 bases and the J gene lost 6 bases, with 5 bases spanning the gap. The CDR3 DNA reads as TGTGCCAGCAGTGAAACGCGTCAGCCCCAGCATTTT. Translating gives CASSETRQPQHF.

For this clone: The CDR3 end shows no conserved phenylalanine or tryptophan, and so a read error is likely. Because the CDR3's place on the DNA is in doubt, the DNA is left out and the CDR3 is given as listed by TCRdb. The chain carries TRBV9 and TRBJ1-1; TRBD1 is taken as the D call from the table, unchecked against the DNA. Germline-derived CDR1 and CDR2 are SGDLS and YYNGEE. From its first to its last residue, the CDR3 has 9 amino acids. CDR3 loop: CASSGQDRE.

The chain combines TRBV29-1 with TRBJ2-4; 9 positions agree with TRBD1. CDR1 is SQVTM, CDR2 ANQGSEA, per germline. J gave up 2 bases and V 6 bases, and 2 bases lay outside the gene matches. The CDR3 is 13 amino acids. The CDR3 protein is CSVTGGTKNIQYF. The CDR3 DNA reads TGCAGCGTCACAGGGGGCACCAAAAACATTCAGTACTTC.

This sequence joins TRBV6-6 and TRBJ1-5, with D possibly matching TRBD1 (6 bases). Trimming stripped 6 bases from V and 6 bases from J, with 21 bases between. The CDR3 totals 16 residues. Germline CDR1 MNHNY, CDR2 SVGAGI (reference sequence). The CDR3 reads CASSSFGGGPGQPQHF. In nucleotides, the CDR3 is TGTGCCAGCAGCTCCTTCGGGGGGGGCCCGGGTCAGCCCCAGCATTTT.

The V gene is TRBV9, the J gene TRBJ2-3, with D possibly being TRBD2 (6 bases). The CDR3 runs to 14 residues. Germline V CDR1 and CDR2: SGDLS, YYNGEE. The V end was cut by 2 bases, the J end by 6 bases, with 13 bases between. The CDR3: CASSVGTPPDTQYF. The DNA for the CDR3 is TGTGCCAGCAGCGTCGGGACTCCCCCGGATACGCAGTATTTT.

The CDR3 loop is CASSYSVYGYTF. CDR3 sequence (DNA): TGTGCCAGCAGTTATTCGGTTTATGGCTACACCTTC. The chain combines TRBV28 with TRBJ1-2, with no clear D. The CDR3 extends over 12 amino acids. The V gene lost 4 bases and the J gene lost 5 bases, with 8 bases spanning the gap. The V gene's germline CDR1 is MDHEN and CDR2 SYDVKM.

This rearrangement joins TRBV28 to TRBJ2-5; the D gene is possibly TRBD1 (5 bases). Germline V gene lookup returns CDR1 MDHEN and CDR2 SYDVKM. CDR3 length: 13 residues. Trimming removed 2 bases at V and 5 bases at J, with 9 bases between. The CDR3 nucleotides are TGTGCCAGCAGTTTACAGGGTTGGGAGACCCAGTACTTC. Its translation: CASSLQGWETQYF.

A few counts support this clone. The J gene is TRBJ1-3, the V gene TRBV7-9; 7 bases line up with TRBD1. The CDR3 extends over 16 amino acids. J was trimmed by 2 bases and V by 2 bases; bases with no gene match: 6. Germline CDR1 is SEHNR and CDR2 is FQNEAQ (reference sequence). CDR3 region: CASSLLTGATGNTIYF. The CDR3 region has the DNA TGTGCCAGCAGCTTATTAACAGGGGCTACTGGAAACACCATATATTTT.

This sequence joins TRBV5-1 and TRBJ1-4, with D unclear. Trimming took 0 bases from V and 4 from J, leaving 10 bases between them. This CDR3 comprises 15 residues. Germline V gene lookup returns CDR1 SGHRS and CDR2 YFSETQ. CDR3 sequence: CASSLGSSNNEKLFF. The CDR3 DNA sequence: TGCGCCAGCAGCTTGGGTAGCAGTAATAATGAAAAACTGTTTTTT.